This T cell receptor beta chain appears in the sequencing data of a study of blood T cell repertoires in COVID-19. Study as a whole: Acute-phase and convalescent COVID-19 samples originated in the United States, Italy and Spain.

CDR3 length: 12 amino acids. CDR1 and CDR2 (germline): SGHDT, YYEEEE. V was shortened by 0 bases and J by 8 bases, with 8 bases between the two germline ends. Generated by immunoSEQ multiplex PCR, the TCRdb table keeps only in-frame clones and is missing some. The table shows roughly 230,000 clones, with roughly 89% occurring only once. Sample: peripheral blood. The chain is built from TRBV5-6 and TRBJ1-2; D remains ambiguous. The receptor was derived from a woman between 35 and 50 years old who had recovered from COVID-19. This CDR3 is CASSLAVVGYTF. The CDR3 DNA follows: TGTGCCAGCAGCTTGGCGGTGGTAGGCTACACCTTC.